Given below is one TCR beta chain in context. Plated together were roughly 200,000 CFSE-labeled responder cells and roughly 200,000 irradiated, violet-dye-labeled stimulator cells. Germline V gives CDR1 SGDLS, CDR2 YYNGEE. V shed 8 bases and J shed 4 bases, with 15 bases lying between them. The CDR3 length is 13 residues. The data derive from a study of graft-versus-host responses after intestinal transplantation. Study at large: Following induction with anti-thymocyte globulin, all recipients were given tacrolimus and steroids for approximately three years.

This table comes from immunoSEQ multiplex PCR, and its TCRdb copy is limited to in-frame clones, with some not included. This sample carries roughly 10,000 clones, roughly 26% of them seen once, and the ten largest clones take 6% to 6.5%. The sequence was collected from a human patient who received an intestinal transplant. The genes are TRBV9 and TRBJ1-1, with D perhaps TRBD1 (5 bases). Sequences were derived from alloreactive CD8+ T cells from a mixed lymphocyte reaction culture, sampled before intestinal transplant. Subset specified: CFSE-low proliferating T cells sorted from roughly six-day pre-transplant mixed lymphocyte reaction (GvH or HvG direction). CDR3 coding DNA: TGTGCCAGTGCGCCAGGGTCGGGCACTGAAGCTTTCTTT. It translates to CASAPGSGTEAFF. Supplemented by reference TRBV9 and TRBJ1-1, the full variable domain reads DSGVTQTPKHLITATGQRVTLRCSPRSGDLSVYWYQQSLDQGLQFLIQYYNGEERAKGNILERFSAQQFPDLHSELNLSSLELGDSALYFCASAPGSGTEAFFGQGTRLTVV.